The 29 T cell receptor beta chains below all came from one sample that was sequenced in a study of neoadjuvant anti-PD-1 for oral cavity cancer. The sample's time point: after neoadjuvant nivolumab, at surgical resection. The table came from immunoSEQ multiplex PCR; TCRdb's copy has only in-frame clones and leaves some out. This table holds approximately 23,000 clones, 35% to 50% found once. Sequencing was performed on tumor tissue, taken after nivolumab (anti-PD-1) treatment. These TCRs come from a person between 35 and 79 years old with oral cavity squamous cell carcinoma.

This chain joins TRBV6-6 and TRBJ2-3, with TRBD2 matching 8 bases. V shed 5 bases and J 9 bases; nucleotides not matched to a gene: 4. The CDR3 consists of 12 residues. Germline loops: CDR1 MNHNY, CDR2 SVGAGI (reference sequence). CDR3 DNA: TGTGCCAGCAGTCCCGGGGGGGAGACGCAGTATTTT. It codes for CASSPGGETQYF.

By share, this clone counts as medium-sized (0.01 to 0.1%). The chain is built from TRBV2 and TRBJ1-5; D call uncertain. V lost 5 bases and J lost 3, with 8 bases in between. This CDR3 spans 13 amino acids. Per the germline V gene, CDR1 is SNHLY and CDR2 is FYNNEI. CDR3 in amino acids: CASSISYNQPQHF. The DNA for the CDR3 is TGTGCCAGCAGTATAAGTTACAATCAGCCCCAGCATTTT. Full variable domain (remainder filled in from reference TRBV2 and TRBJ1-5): EPEVTQTPSHQVTQMGQEVILRCVPISNHLYFYWYRQILGQKVEFLVSFYNNEISEKSEIFDDQFSVERPDGSNFTLKIRSTKLEDSAMYFCASSISYNQPQHFGDGTRLSIL.

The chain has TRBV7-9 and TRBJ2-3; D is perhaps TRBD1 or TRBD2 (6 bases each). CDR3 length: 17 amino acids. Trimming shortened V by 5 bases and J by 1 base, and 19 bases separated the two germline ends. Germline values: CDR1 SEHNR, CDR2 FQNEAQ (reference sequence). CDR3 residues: CASSPPPGASGTDTQYF. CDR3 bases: TGTGCCAGCAGCCCGCCCCCGGGGGCGTCGGGCACAGATACGCAGTATTTT.

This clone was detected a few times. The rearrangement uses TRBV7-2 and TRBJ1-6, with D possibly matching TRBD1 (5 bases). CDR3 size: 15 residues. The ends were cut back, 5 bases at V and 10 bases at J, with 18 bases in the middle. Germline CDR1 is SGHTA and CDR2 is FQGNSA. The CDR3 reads CASSPLMGHGSPLHF. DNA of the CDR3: TGTGCCAGCAGCCCTCTTATGGGGCACGGCTCACCCCTCCACTTT.

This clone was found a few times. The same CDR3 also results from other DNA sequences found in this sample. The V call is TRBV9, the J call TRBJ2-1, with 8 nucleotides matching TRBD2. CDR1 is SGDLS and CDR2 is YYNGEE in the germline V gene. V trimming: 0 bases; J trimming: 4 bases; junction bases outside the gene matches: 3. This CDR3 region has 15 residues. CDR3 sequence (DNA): TGTGCCAGCAGCGTAGCGGGGGGGCCTTACAATGAGCAGTTCTTC. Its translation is CASSVAGGPYNEQFF.

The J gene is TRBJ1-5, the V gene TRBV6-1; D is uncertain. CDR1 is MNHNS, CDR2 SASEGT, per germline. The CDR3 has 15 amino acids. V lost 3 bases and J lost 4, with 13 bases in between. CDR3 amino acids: CASSDFQVSNQPQHF. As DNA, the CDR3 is TGTGCCAGCAGTGACTTCCAGGTTTCAAATCAGCCCCAGCATTTT.

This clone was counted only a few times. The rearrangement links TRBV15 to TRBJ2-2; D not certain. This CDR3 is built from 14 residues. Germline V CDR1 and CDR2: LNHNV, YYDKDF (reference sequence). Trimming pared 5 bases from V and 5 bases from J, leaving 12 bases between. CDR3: CATSGYRATGELFF. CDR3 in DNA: TGTGCCACCAGCGGCTACAGAGCTACCGGGGAGCTGTTTTTT.

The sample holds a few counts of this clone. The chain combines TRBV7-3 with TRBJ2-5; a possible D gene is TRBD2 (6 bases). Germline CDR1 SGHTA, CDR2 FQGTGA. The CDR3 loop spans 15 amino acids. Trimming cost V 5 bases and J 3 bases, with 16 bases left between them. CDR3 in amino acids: CASSPGVRTKETQYF. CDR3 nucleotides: TGTGCCAGCAGCCCGGGGGTCCGGACTAAAGAGACCCAGTACTTC.

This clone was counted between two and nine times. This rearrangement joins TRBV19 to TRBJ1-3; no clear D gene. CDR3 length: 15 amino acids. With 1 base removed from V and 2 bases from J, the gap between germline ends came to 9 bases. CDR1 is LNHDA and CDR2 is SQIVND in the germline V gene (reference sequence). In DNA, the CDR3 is TGTGCCAGTAGTATAGCGTCCGAGGCTGGAAACACCATATATTTT. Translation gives CASSIASEAGNTIYF.

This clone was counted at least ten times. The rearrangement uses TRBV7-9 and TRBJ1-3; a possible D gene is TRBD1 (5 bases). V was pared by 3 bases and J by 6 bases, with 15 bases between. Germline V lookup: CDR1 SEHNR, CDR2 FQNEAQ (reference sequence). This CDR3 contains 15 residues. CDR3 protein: CASSFSGGGLNTIYF. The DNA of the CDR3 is TGTGCCAGCAGCTTCAGTGGGGGGGGACTAAACACCATATATTTT.

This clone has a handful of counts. The chain's CDR3 is CASSMPENTEAFF. In nucleotides, the CDR3 is TGTGCCAGCAGTATGCCAGAGAACACTGAAGCTTTCTTT. The V and J genes are TRBV11-2 and TRBJ1-1; D remains ambiguous. The CDR3 extends over 13 amino acids. Looked up from germline, CDR1 is SGHAT and CDR2 is FQNNGV. V lost 6 bases and J 1 base, leaving 9 bases between the germline ends.

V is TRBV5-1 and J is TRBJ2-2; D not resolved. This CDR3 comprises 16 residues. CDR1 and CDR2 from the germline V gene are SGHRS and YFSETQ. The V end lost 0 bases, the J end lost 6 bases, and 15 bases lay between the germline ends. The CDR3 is CASSLGGAGASGELFF. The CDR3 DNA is TGCGCCAGCAGCTTGGGTGGCGCAGGCGCTTCCGGGGAGCTGTTTTTT. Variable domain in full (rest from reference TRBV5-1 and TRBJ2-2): KAGVTQTPRYLIKTRGQQVTLSCSPISGHRSVSWYQQTPGQGLQFLFEYFSETQRNKGNFPGRFSGRQFSNSRSEMNVSTLELGDSALYLCASSLGGAGASGELFFGEGSRLTVL.

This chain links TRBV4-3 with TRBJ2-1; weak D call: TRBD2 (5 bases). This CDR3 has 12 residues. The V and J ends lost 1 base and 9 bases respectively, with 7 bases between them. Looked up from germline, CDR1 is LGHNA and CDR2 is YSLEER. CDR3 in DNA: TGCGCCAGCAGCCAAGGGAGGAGTGAGCAGTTCTTC. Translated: CASSQGRSEQFF.

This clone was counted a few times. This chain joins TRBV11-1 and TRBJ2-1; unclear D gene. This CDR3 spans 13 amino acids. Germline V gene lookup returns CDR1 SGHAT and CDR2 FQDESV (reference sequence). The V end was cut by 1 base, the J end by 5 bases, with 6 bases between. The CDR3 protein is CASSLGRNNEQFF. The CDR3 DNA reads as TGTGCCAGCAGCTTAGGACGTAACAATGAGCAGTTCTTC.

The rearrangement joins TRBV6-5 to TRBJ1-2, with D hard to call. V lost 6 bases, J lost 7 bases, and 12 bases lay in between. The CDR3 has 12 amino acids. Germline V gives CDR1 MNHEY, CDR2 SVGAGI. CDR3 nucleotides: TGTGCCAGCAGGTCGATCGATAGTGGCTACACCTTC. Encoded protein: CASRSIDSGYTF.

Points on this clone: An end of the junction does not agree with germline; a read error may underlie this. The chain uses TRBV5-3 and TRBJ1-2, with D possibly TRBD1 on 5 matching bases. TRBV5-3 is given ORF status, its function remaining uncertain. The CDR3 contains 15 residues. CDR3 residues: CASSSTREGGYGYTF. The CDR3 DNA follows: TGTGCCAGCAGCTCTACCAGGGAAGGTGGCTATGGCTACACCTTC.

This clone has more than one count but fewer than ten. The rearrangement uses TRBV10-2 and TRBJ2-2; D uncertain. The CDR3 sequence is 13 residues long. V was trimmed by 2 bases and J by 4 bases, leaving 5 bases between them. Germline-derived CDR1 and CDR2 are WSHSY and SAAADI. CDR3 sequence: CASSEAGTGELFF. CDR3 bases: TGCGCCAGCAGTGAGGCAGGCACCGGGGAGCTGTTTTTT.

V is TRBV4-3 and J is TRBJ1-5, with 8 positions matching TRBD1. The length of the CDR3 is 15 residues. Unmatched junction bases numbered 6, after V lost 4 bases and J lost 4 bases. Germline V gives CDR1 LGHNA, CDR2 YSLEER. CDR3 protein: CASSPVQGVNQPQHF. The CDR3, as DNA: TGCGCCAGCAGCCCCGTACAGGGGGTAAATCAGCCCCAGCATTTT.

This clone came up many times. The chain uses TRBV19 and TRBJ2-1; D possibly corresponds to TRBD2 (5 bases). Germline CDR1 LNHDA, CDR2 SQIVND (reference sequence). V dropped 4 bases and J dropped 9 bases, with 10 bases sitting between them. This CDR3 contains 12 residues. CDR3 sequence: CASSTPGTEQFF. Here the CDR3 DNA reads TGTGCCAGTAGTACACCGGGAACTGAGCAGTTCTTC.

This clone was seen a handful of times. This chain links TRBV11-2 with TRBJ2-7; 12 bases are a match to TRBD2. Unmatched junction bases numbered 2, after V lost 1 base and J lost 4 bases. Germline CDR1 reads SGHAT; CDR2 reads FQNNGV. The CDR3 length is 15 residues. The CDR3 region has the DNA TGTGCCAGCAGCTTAGGGACTAGCGGGGCGTACGAGCAGTACTTC. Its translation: CASSLGTSGAYEQYF. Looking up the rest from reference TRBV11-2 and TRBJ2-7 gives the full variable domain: EAGVAQSPRYKIIEKRQSVAFWCNPISGHATLYWYQQILGQGPKLLIQFQNNGVVDDSQLPKDRFSAERLKGVDSTLKIQPAKLEDSAVYLCASSLGTSGAYEQYFGPGTRLTVT.

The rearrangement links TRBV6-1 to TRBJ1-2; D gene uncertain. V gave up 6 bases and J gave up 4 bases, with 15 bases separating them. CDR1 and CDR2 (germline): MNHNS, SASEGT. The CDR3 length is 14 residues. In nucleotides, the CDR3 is TGTGCCAGCAGCGATTCAGGAAATCGCTATGGCTACACCTTC. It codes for CASSDSGNRYGYTF.

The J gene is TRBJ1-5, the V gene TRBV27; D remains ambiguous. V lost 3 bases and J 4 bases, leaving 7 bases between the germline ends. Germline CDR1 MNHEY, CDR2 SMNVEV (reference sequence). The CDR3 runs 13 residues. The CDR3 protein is CASSLLGNQPQHF. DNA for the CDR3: TGTGCCAGCAGTTTGCTGGGGAATCAGCCCCAGCATTTT.

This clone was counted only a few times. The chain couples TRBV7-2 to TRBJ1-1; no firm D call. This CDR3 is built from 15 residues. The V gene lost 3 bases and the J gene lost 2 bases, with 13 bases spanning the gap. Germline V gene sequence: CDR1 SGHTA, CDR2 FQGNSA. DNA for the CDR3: TGTGCCAGCAGCTTCGGGAGAGGACCCAACACTGAAGCTTTCTTT. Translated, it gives CASSFGRGPNTEAFF.

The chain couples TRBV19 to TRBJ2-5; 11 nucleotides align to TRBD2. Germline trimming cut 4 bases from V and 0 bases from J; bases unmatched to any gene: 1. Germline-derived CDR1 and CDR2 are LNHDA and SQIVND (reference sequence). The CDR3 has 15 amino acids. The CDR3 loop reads CASSRLAGHQETQYF. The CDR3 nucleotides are TGTGCCAGTAGTAGACTAGCGGGGCACCAAGAGACCCAGTACTTC.

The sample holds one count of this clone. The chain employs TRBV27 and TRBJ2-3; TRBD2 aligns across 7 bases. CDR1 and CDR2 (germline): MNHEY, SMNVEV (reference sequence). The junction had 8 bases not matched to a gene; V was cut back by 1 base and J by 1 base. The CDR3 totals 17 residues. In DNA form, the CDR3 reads TGTGCCAGCAGTTTATTTGGCCCGGCGGGGGGCACAGATACGCAGTATTTT. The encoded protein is CASSLFGPAGGTDTQYF.

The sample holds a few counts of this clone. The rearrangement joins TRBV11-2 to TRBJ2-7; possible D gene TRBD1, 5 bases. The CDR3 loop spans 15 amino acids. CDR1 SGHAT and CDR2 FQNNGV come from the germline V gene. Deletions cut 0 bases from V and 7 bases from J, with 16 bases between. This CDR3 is CASSLDISGPREQYF. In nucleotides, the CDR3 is TGTGCCAGCAGCTTAGATATCTCAGGGCCTAGAGAGCAGTACTTC. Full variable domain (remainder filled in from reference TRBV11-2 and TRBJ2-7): EAGVAQSPRYKIIEKRQSVAFWCNPISGHATLYWYQQILGQGPKLLIQFQNNGVVDDSQLPKDRFSAERLKGVDSTLKIQPAKLEDSAVYLCASSLDISGPREQYFGPGTRLTVT.

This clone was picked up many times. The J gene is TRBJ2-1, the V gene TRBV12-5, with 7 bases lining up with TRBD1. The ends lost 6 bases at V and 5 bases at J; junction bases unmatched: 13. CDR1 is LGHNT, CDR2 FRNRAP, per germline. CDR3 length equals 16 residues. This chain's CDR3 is CASGPEGQPPHNEQFF. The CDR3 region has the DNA TGTGCTAGTGGACCCGAGGGACAGCCGCCCCACAATGAGCAGTTCTTC.

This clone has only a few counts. CDR3 DNA: TGTGCCTGGAGTGTACGAGGGACAGATCTTGGGCAGTTCTTC. Translating it yields CAWSVRGTDLGQFF. The rearrangement joins TRBV30 to TRBJ2-1, with 7 bases that match TRBD1. This CDR3 has 14 residues. Germline CDR1 and CDR2: GTSNPN and SVGIG (reference sequence). V shed 0 bases and J 12 bases; nucleotides not matched to a gene: 11.

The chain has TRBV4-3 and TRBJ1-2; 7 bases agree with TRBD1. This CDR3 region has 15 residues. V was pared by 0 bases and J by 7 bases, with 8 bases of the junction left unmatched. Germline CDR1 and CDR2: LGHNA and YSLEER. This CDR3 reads CASSQEAGGPGGYTF. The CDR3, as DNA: TGCGCCAGCAGCCAAGAAGCAGGGGGGCCAGGTGGCTACACCTTC.